The text below deals with one T cell receptor beta chain. TCRdb's copy holds only in-frame clones and misses some; the assay was immunoSEQ multiplex PCR. The table includes over 80,000 clones, approximately 96% detected once. This record comes from a study of technical replicates of blood from a few donors. Per germline, CDR1 MDHEN and CDR2 SYDVKM. The V and J ends lost 1 base and 3 bases, in that order; junction bases with no gene match: 2. The CDR3 is made up of 15 amino acids. The genes are TRBV28 and TRBJ2-1; 8 nucleotides line up with TRBD1. The sample consisted of T cells isolated from PBMCs. This receptor was identified in a human donor in good health. Here the CDR3 reads CASSLLDRDYNEQFF. In DNA form, the CDR3 reads TGTGCCAGCAGTTTATTGGACAGGGACTACAATGAGCAGTTCTTC.